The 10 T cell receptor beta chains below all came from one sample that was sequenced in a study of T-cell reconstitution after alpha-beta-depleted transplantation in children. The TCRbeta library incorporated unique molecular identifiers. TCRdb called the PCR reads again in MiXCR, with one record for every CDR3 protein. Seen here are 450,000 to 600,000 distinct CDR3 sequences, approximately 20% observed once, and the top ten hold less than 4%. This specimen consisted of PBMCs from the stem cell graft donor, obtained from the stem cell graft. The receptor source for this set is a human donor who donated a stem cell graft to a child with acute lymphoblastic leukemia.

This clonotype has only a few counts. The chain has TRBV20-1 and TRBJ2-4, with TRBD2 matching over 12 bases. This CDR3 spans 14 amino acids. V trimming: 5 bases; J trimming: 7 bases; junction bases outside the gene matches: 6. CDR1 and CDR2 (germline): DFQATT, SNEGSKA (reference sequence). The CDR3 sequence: CSARSSGRGNIQYF. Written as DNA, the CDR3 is TGCAGTGCTCGTTCTAGCGGGAGGGGGAACATTCAGTACTTC.

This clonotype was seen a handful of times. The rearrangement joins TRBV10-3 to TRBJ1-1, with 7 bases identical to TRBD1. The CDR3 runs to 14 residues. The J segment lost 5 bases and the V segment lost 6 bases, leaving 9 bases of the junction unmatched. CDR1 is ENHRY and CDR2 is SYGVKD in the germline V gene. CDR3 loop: CAIRRGRGVTEAFF. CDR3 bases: TGTGCCATCAGGAGGGGGCGCGGGGTTACTGAAGCTTTCTTT.

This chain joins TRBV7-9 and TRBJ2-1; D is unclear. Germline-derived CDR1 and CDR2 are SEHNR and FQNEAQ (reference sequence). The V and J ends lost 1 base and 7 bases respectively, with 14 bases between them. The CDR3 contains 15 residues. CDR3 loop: CASSLDFRLMNEQFF. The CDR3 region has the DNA TGTGCCAGCAGCTTAGACTTTCGACTGATGAATGAGCAGTTCTTC.

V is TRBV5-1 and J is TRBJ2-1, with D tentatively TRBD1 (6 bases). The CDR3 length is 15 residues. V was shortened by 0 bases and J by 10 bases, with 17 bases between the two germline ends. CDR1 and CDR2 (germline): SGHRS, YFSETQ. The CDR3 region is CASSLAVGGEGEQFF. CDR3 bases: TGCGCCAGCAGCTTGGCCGTAGGGGGAGAAGGGGAGCAGTTCTTC.

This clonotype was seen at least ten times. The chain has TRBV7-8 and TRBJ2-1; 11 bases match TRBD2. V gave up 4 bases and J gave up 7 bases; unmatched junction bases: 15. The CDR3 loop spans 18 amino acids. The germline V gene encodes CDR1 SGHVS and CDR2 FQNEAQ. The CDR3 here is CASSSGGPRLAGPNEQFF. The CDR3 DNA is TGTGCCAGCAGCTCGGGGGGCCCAAGACTAGCGGGACCTAATGAGCAGTTCTTC.

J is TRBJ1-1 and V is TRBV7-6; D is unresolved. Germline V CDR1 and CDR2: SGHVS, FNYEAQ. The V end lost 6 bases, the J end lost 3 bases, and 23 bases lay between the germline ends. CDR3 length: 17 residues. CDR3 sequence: CASRKVPPRPQDTEAFF. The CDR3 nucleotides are TGTGCCAGCAGGAAAGTCCCCCCACGGCCCCAGGACACTGAAGCTTTCTTT.

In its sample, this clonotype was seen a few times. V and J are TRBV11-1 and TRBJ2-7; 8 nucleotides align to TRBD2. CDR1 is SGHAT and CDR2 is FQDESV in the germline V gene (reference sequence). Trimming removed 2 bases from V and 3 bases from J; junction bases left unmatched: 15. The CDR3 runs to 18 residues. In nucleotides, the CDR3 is TGTGCCAGCAGCTTATTTGAATGGAGCGGGAGTCGCGGCTACGAGCAGTACTTC. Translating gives CASSLFEWSGSRGYEQYF.

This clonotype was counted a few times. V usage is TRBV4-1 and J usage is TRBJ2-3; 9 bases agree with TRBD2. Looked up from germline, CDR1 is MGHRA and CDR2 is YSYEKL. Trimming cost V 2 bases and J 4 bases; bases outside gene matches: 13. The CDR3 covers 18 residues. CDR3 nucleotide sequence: TGCGCCAGCAGCCAATGGACAAGGAAGCGGGAGGTAGCAGATACGCAGTATTTT. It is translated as CASSQWTRKREVADTQYF.

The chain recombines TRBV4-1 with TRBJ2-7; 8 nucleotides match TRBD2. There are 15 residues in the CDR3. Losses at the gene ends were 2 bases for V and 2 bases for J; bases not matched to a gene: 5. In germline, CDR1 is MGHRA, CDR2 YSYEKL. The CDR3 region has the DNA TGCGCCAGCAGCCAACTAGCGGGTTTCGCCTACGAGCAGTACTTC. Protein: CASSQLAGFAYEQYF.

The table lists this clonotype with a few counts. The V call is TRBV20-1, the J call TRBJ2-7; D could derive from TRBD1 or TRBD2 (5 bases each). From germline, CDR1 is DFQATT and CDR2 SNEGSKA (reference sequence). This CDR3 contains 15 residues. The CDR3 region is CSLNPGMGPFYEQYF. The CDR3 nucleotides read TGCAGCCTGAACCCAGGGATGGGACCATTCTACGAGCAGTACTTC.